Listed below are T cell receptor beta chains from one sample, sequenced in a study of low-dose radiotherapy and immunotherapy resistance in tumors. MiXCR, applied by TCRdb to the reads, yields one record per CDR3 protein. The data hold around 84,000 distinct CDR3 sequences, with around 17% observed a single time. The sample in question was PBMCs, obtained after low-dose radiotherapy plus immunotherapy. The source of these receptors is a male donor with prostate cancer. Each CDR3 is given with its conserved first and last residue. Fields, in order: clone size, V gene, D gene, J gene, CDR3 DNA, CDR3 protein. The D gene is left open where the match is weak. Only some rows state a clone size, as once, few, many or a class for expanded clones.

clone size: many
V gene: TRBV29-1
D gene: .
J gene: TRBJ1-3
CDR3 DNA: TGCAGCGTTGTATCACAAGAACACTCTGGAAACACCATATATTTT
CDR3 protein: CSVVSQEHSGNTIYF

clone size: many
V gene: TRBV30
D gene: .
J gene: TRBJ1-2
CDR3 DNA: TGTGCCTGGAGTGCGGACAGCTTCGCCCCTTATGGCTACACCTTC
CDR3 protein: CAWSADSFAPYGYTF

clone size: many
V gene: TRBV6-6
D gene: .
J gene: TRBJ2-7
CDR3 DNA: TGTGCCAGCAAGGGGGGCTGGCGGCCCGAGCAGTACTTC
CDR3 protein: CASKGGWRPEQYF

clone size: many
V gene: TRBV3-1
D gene: .
J gene: TRBJ1-1
CDR3 DNA: TGTGCCAGCAGCCAAGCCGAACGGGGCACTGAAGCTTTCTTT
CDR3 protein: CASSQAERGTEAFF

clone size: many
V gene: TRBV20-1
D gene: TRBD2
J gene: TRBJ2-1
CDR3 DNA: TGCAGTGCTAGGCCAGCGGGAGGGCCAAGGGGCTCCTACAATGAGCAGTTCTTC
CDR3 protein: CSARPAGGPRGSYNEQFF

clone size: many
V gene: TRBV20-1
D gene: TRBD1
J gene: TRBJ1-6
CDR3 DNA: TGCAGTGCTAGGGCAACAGGGGGGGATTCACCCCTCCACTTT
CDR3 protein: CSARATGGDSPLHF

clone size: many
V gene: TRBV12-3/TRBV12-4
D gene: .
J gene: TRBJ2-7
CDR3 DNA: TGTGCCAGCAGTTCCTCAGTAATAGAGCAGTACTTC
CDR3 protein: CASSSSVIEQYF

clone size: many
V gene: TRBV10-3
D gene: TRBD2
J gene: TRBJ2-1
CDR3 DNA: TGTGCCATCAGTGCTATACCGACTAGCGGCTCCTACAATGAGCAGTTCTTC
CDR3 protein: CAISAIPTSGSYNEQFF

clone size: many
V gene: TRBV30
D gene: TRBD1
J gene: TRBJ1-1
CDR3 DNA: TGTGCCTGGAGTGTGGACAGGGGAGGGAGGAACACTGAAGCTTTCTTT
CDR3 protein: CAWSVDRGGRNTEAFF

clone size: .
V gene: TRBV20-1
D gene: TRBD2
J gene: TRBJ2-1
CDR3 DNA: TGCAGTGCTGGCGGGGGAAACAATGAGCAGTTCTTC
CDR3 protein: CSAGGGNNEQFF

clone size: many
V gene: TRBV20-1
D gene: .
J gene: TRBJ1-5
CDR3 DNA: TGCAGTGCTAGAGATGGGCAGGGGAGCAATCAGCCCCAGCATTTT
CDR3 protein: CSARDGQGSNQPQHF

clone size: many
V gene: TRBV5-1
D gene: .
J gene: TRBJ2-2
CDR3 DNA: TGCGCCAGCAAACGGATTGCAGGGGACACCGGGGAGCTGTTTTTT
CDR3 protein: CASKRIAGDTGELFF

clone size: few
V gene: TRBV18
D gene: .
J gene: TRBJ1-2
CDR3 DNA: TGTGCCAGCTCACCACCGACGGTCCCTAACTATGGCTACACCTTC
CDR3 protein: CASSPPTVPNYGYTF

clone size: few
V gene: TRBV23-1
D gene: .
J gene: TRBJ2-2
CDR3 DNA: TGCGCCTACGCTGGGGTTAGCGCGAACACCGGGGAGCTGTTTTTT
CDR3 protein: CAYAGVSANTGELFF

clone size: many
V gene: TRBV14
D gene: .
J gene: TRBJ1-4
CDR3 DNA: TGTGCCAGCAGCCGGAACACCGCAACTAATGAAAAACTGTTTTTT
CDR3 protein: CASSRNTATNEKLFF

clone size: many
V gene: TRBV20-1
D gene: TRBD2
J gene: TRBJ2-1
CDR3 DNA: TGCAGTGCTAGCTCTAGCGGGAGTCCAAATGAGCAGTTCTTC
CDR3 protein: CSASSSGSPNEQFF

clone size: many
V gene: TRBV10-3
D gene: TRBD2
J gene: TRBJ2-3
CDR3 DNA: TGTGCCATCAGGGCGCTGGCGGGAGGGCCATTCGACACAGATACGCAGTATTTT
CDR3 protein: CAIRALAGGPFDTDTQYF

clone size: many
V gene: TRBV28
D gene: .
J gene: TRBJ2-3
CDR3 DNA: TGTGCCAGCACCGGTGTATCGTGGGATACGCAGTATTTT
CDR3 protein: CASTGVSWDTQYF

clone size: many
V gene: TRBV6-2/TRBV6-3
D gene: .
J gene: TRBJ1-1
CDR3 DNA: TGTGCCAGCATGGATACTGAAGCTTTCTTT
CDR3 protein: CASMDTEAFF

clone size: many
V gene: TRBV20-1
D gene: .
J gene: TRBJ2-6
CDR3 DNA: TGCAGTGCTAGAGATGCCGGACGCTCTGGGGCCAACGTCCTGACTTTC
CDR3 protein: CSARDAGRSGANVLTF

clone size: many
V gene: TRBV13
D gene: .
J gene: TRBJ2-3
CDR3 DNA: TGTGCCAGCAGCTTGTTTGGGACAGATACGCAGTATTTT
CDR3 protein: CASSLFGTDTQYF

clone size: many
V gene: TRBV7-3
D gene: TRBD2
J gene: TRBJ2-3
CDR3 DNA: TGTGCCAGCAGCTCGGGACTAGCGGGAATTGCAGATACGCAGTATTTT
CDR3 protein: CASSSGLAGIADTQYF

clone size: many
V gene: TRBV7-7
D gene: .
J gene: TRBJ2-2
CDR3 DNA: TGTGCCAGCAGCTCGTCCGGGACGAACACCGGGGAGCTGTTTTTT
CDR3 protein: CASSSSGTNTGELFF

clone size: many
V gene: TRBV14
D gene: .
J gene: TRBJ2-5
CDR3 DNA: TGTGCCAGCAGCCATAGATCAACGGGACCGGAGAAAGAGACCCAGTACTTC
CDR3 protein: CASSHRSTGPEKETQYF

clone size: many
V gene: TRBV10-3
D gene: TRBD2
J gene: TRBJ2-2
CDR3 DNA: TGTGCCATCAGCCTGGGCGGGGGAGCCGGGGAGCTGTTTTTT
CDR3 protein: CAISLGGGAGELFF

clone size: .
V gene: TRBV26
D gene: .
J gene: TRBJ2-2
CDR3 DNA: TGTGCCAGCAGCCAGGGACAGAACACCGGGGAGCTGTTTTTT
CDR3 protein: CASSQGQNTGELFF

clone size: many
V gene: TRBV20-1
D gene: TRBD2
J gene: TRBJ2-3
CDR3 DNA: TGCAGTGCTAGAGCCCTTAGCGGGAGCCCAGATACGCAGTATTTT
CDR3 protein: CSARALSGSPDTQYF

clone size: many
V gene: TRBV5-1
D gene: .
J gene: TRBJ1-1
CDR3 DNA: TGCGCCAGCAGCGTGACAGGGAACACTGAAGCTTTCTTT
CDR3 protein: CASSVTGNTEAFF

clone size: many
V gene: TRBV15
D gene: .
J gene: TRBJ1-5
CDR3 DNA: TGTGCCACCAGCGAGACACAATATCAGCCCCAGCATTTT
CDR3 protein: CATSETQYQPQHF

clone size: many
V gene: TRBV7-2
D gene: TRBD2
J gene: TRBJ2-7
CDR3 DNA: TGTGCCAGCAGCTTGACTCTAGCGGGACCCTACGAGCAGTACTTC
CDR3 protein: CASSLTLAGPYEQYF

clone size: many
V gene: TRBV4-1
D gene: TRBD1
J gene: TRBJ2-7
CDR3 DNA: TGCGCCAGCAGCCAAGAGGGACAGGGATTTTACGAGCAGTACTTC
CDR3 protein: CASSQEGQGFYEQYF

clone size: many
V gene: TRBV9
D gene: .
J gene: TRBJ2-3
CDR3 DNA: TGTGCCAGCAGCGTGTCCGGAGGAGGAACAGATACGCAGTATTTT
CDR3 protein: CASSVSGGGTDTQYF

clone size: many
V gene: TRBV28
D gene: .
J gene: TRBJ1-5
CDR3 DNA: TGTGCCAGCAGCCGACAAATCAATCAGCCCCAGCATTTT
CDR3 protein: CASSRQINQPQHF

clone size: few
V gene: TRBV5-1
D gene: .
J gene: TRBJ2-4
CDR3 DNA: TGCGCCAGCAGCTTGACGTCGGCAGCCAAAAACATTCAGTACTTC
CDR3 protein: CASSLTSAAKNIQYF

clone size: many
V gene: TRBV29-1
D gene: .
J gene: TRBJ1-1
CDR3 DNA: TGCAGCGTTGACAGGTCTAACACTGAAGCTTTCTTT
CDR3 protein: CSVDRSNTEAFF

clone size: many
V gene: TRBV5-4
D gene: .
J gene: TRBJ1-6
CDR3 DNA: TGTGCCAGCAGCTCCGACGCAGCGGGTAATTCACCCCTCCACTTT
CDR3 protein: CASSSDAAGNSPLHF

clone size: few
V gene: TRBV28
D gene: .
J gene: TRBJ2-1
CDR3 DNA: TGTGCCAGCAGTTTAGTGGCTGCTGGGGGTGAGCAGTTCTTC
CDR3 protein: CASSLVAAGGEQFF

clone size: many
V gene: TRBV7-9
D gene: TRBD2
J gene: TRBJ2-1
CDR3 DNA: TGTGCCAGCAGCTCCTTAGCGGGATCACACAATGAGCAGTTCTTC
CDR3 protein: CASSSLAGSHNEQFF

clone size: many
V gene: TRBV12-3/TRBV12-4
D gene: TRBD1
J gene: TRBJ1-6
CDR3 DNA: TGTGCCAGCAGCGCCTCAGGGGGTCTTCGTTCACCCCTCCACTTT
CDR3 protein: CASSASGGLRSPLHF

clone size: many
V gene: TRBV6-5
D gene: TRBD1
J gene: TRBJ1-5
CDR3 DNA: TGTGCCAGCGGGCAGGGGACAGGGCCCCAGCATTTT
CDR3 protein: CASGQGTGPQHF

clone size: many
V gene: TRBV27
D gene: TRBD2
J gene: TRBJ2-1
CDR3 DNA: TGTGCCAGCAGTTTATCGGGTGCGGGAGGGCCATACAATGAGCAGTTCTTC
CDR3 protein: CASSLSGAGGPYNEQFF

clone size: many
V gene: TRBV3-1
D gene: .
J gene: TRBJ2-7
CDR3 DNA: TGTGCCAGCAGCCAAGGTAGGGCACCACTCCCTCACGAGCAGTACTTC
CDR3 protein: CASSQGRAPLPHEQYF

clone size: many
V gene: TRBV6-6
D gene: TRBD2
J gene: TRBJ2-1
CDR3 DNA: TGTGCCAGCAGGGCGACTAGCGGGACCTCCAATGAGCAGTTCTTC
CDR3 protein: CASRATSGTSNEQFF

clone size: many
V gene: TRBV7-9
D gene: .
J gene: TRBJ1-1
CDR3 DNA: TGTGCCAGCAGCTTATCGGGAAACACTGAAGCTTTCTTT
CDR3 protein: CASSLSGNTEAFF

clone size: many
V gene: TRBV6-2/TRBV6-3
D gene: .
J gene: TRBJ2-1
CDR3 DNA: TGTGCCAGCACCCCTCCTGGCACAGGCTATACAAATGAGCAGTTCTTC
CDR3 protein: CASTPPGTGYTNEQFF

clone size: many
V gene: TRBV12-3/TRBV12-4
D gene: .
J gene: TRBJ2-7
CDR3 DNA: TGTGCCAGCAGCCATGACCCGGACAAGTACTACGAGCAGTACTTC
CDR3 protein: CASSHDPDKYYEQYF

clone size: many
V gene: TRBV12-3/TRBV12-4
D gene: .
J gene: TRBJ2-1
CDR3 DNA: TGTGCCAGCAGTCGGGTGGATGAGCAGTTCTTC
CDR3 protein: CASSRVDEQFF

clone size: many
V gene: TRBV20-1
D gene: .
J gene: TRBJ2-1
CDR3 DNA: TGCAGTGCTAGAGATAAGAAGTGGACCACTAGTGAGCAGTTCTTC
CDR3 protein: CSARDKKWTTSEQFF

clone size: few
V gene: TRBV4-1
D gene: TRBD1
J gene: TRBJ1-1
CDR3 DNA: TGCGCCAGCAGCCGTCCAGGGGGCAGGGTGCCTGAAGCTTTCTTT
CDR3 protein: CASSRPGGRVPEAFF

clone size: .
V gene: TRBV14
D gene: .
J gene: TRBJ2-1
CDR3 DNA: TGTGCCAGCAGCCATACCCTCGGGACCATAGGCTATGAGCAGTTCTTC
CDR3 protein: CASSHTLGTIGYEQFF